The 5 T cell receptor beta chains in this list originate from one sample, sequenced in a study of blood T cells in healthy people across ages. Primed by a sample-barcoded 5' primer and a J-beta primer mix, a second PCR proceeded for about 6 to 12 cycles. From the 5' RACE reads, TCRdb called clonotypes with MiXCR, one entry per CDR3 protein. This sample has 1.5 million to 2 million distinct CDR3 sequences, with about 39% found just once. Input material: blood. These receptors were taken from a human donor in good health.

The rearrangement links TRBV20-1 to TRBJ2-5; TRBD2 agrees at 7 bases. Trimming at V came to 4 bases and at J to 5 bases, leaving 7 bases not matched to a gene. The length of the CDR3 is 13 residues. CDR1 and CDR2 from the germline V gene are DFQATT and SNEGSKA (reference sequence). CDR3 sequence: CSAKRGPRETQYF. The CDR3, as DNA: TGCAGTGCTAAGCGGGGTCCCCGGGAGACCCAGTACTTC.

Only a few counts were recorded for this clonotype. The chain uses TRBV2 and TRBJ1-1; no reliable D call. The CDR3 sequence is 13 residues long. The V end was cut by 6 bases, the J end by 1 base, with 9 bases between. The germline gives CDR1 SNHLY, CDR2 FYNNEI. The CDR3 region is CASRQIGNTEAFF. CDR3 bases: TGTGCCAGCAGACAGATCGGGAACACTGAAGCTTTCTTT.

This clonotype was detected a few times. The V gene is TRBV5-5, the J gene TRBJ1-1; D perhaps matches TRBD1 (6 bases). The CDR3 runs 13 residues. Germline V gene lookup returns CDR1 SGHKS and CDR2 YYEKEE (reference sequence). The V end was cut by 2 bases, the J end by 6 bases, with 11 bases between. This CDR3 is CASSFLGGSEAFF. The DNA for the CDR3 is TGTGCCAGCAGCTTTCTAGGGGGGTCTGAAGCTTTCTTT. Based on the CDR3 plus reference TRBV5-5 and TRBJ1-1, the full variable domain is DAGVTQSPTHLIKTRGQQVTLRCSPISGHKSVSWYQQVLGQGPQFIFQYYEKEERGRGNFPDRFSARQFPNYSSELNVNALLLGDSALYLCASSFLGGSEAFFGQGTRLTVV.

This clonotype came up a few times. The chain is built from TRBV7-2 and TRBJ2-7; TRBD1 is a possible D gene (5 bases). This CDR3 is 17 amino acids long. V was trimmed by 1 base and J by 3 bases, leaving 19 bases between them. Germline assignment: CDR1 SGHTA and CDR2 FQGNSA. DNA for the CDR3: TGTGCCAGCAGCTTAGTCAGACAACCAGGGTCGGGCTACGAGCAGTACTTC. Its translation is CASSLVRQPGSGYEQYF.

This clonotype was counted a few times. The CDR3 region is CASRYQTGGPGNTIYF. CDR3 coding DNA: TGTGCCAGCAGATATCAGACAGGGGGCCCTGGAAACACCATATATTTT. The chain uses TRBV7-2 and TRBJ1-3, with 10 bases matching TRBD1. The CDR3 is 16 residues long. CDR1 and CDR2 (germline): SGHTA, FQGNSA. V gave up 6 bases and J gave up 2 bases; unmatched junction bases: 7. Full variable domain (missing parts from reference TRBV7-2 and TRBJ1-3): GAGVSQSPSNKVTEKGKDVELRCDPISGHTALYWYRQSLGQGLEFLIYFQGNSAPDKSGLPSDRFSAERTGGSVSTLTIQRTQQEDSAVYLCASRYQTGGPGNTIYFGEGSWLTVV.